The following is a TCR beta chain sequence with its context. Its target is not known. The CDR3 contains 12 residues. Germline V CDR1 and CDR2: SGDLS, YYNGEE. V was clipped by 0 bases and J by 8 bases, with 8 bases between them. Cell sorting was applied to PBMCs, and CD4+ and CD8+ T cells were collected. This record belongs to a study of CD8+ T cells in alopecia areata. Regarding the study as a whole: Scalp data also include sequences from resident alphabeta T cells of normal skin.

Extracted RNA was reverse transcribed into cDNA, the sequencing template. Sequencing used immunoSEQ multiplex PCR; TCRdb keeps in-frame clones, though not all of them. Of about 180,000 clones in the sample, about 66% were seen once. The TCR originated in a human donor with alopecia areata. This chain joins TRBV9 and TRBJ1-2; D gene uncertain. The sample consisted of CD8+ T cells sorted from blood, taken at week 0. The CDR3 reads CASSVGPRGYTF. Written as DNA, the CDR3 is TGTGCCAGCAGCGTAGGTCCCCGGGGCTACACCTTC.